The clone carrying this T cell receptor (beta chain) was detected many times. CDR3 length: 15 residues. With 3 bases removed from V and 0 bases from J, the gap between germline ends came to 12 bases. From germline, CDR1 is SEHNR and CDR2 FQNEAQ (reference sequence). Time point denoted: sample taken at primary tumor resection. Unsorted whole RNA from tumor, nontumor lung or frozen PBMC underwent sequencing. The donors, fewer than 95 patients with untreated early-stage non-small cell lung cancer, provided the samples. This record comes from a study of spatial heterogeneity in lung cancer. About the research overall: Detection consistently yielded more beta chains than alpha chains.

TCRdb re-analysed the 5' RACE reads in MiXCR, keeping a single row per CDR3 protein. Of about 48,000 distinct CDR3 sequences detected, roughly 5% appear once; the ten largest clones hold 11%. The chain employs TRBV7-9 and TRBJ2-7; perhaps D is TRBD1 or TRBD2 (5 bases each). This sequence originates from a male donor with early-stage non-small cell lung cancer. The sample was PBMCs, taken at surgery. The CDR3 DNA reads TGTGCCAGCAGCTTTTCAGGGAGTACCTCCTACGAGCAGTACTTC. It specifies CASSFSGSTSYEQYF.